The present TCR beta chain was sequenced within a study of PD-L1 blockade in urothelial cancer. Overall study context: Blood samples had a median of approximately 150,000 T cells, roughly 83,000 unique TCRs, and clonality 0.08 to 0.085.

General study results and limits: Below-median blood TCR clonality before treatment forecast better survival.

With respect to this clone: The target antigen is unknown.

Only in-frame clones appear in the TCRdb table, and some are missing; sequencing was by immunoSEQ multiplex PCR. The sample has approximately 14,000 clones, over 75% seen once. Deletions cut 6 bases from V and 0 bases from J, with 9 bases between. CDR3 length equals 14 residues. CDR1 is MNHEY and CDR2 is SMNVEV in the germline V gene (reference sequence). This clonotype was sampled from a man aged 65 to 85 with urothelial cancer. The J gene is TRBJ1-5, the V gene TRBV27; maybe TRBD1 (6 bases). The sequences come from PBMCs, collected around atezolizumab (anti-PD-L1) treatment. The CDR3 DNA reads TGTGCCAGCAGGGCGGACAGTAGCAATCAGCCCCAGCATTTT. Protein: CASRADSSNQPQHF.